This record looks at one TCR beta chain sequence and its context. What it recognizes is unknown. Looked up from germline, CDR1 is SGHVS and CDR2 is FNYEAQ. The CDR3 runs 14 residues. Losses at the gene ends were 0 bases for V and 4 bases for J; bases not matched to a gene: 2. The data originate from a study of T cell responses to AZD1222 COVID-19 vaccine. Generated by immunoSEQ multiplex PCR, the TCRdb table keeps only in-frame clones and is missing some. The profile shows over 75,000 clones, around 90% of them singletons. Study-level points and caveats: Donors were largely white British and mainly female; clonal diversity was possibly underestimated.

This chain joins TRBV7-6 and TRBJ2-7, with TRBD2 identical over 8 bases. The sequence came from an adult in good health. Specimen: peripheral blood, collected on day 0 of AZD1222 vaccination. The CDR3: CASSLAGTRYEQYF. The CDR3 DNA reads as TGTGCCAGCAGCTTAGCAGGGACTAGATACGAGCAGTACTTC.